Ten or more counts support the clone carrying this T cell receptor beta chain. As for time point: persistent/refractory GD, antithyroid drugs over 5 years with positive TRAb. The authors made the TCR library using RNA they extracted from PBMCs. These data come from a study of regulatory T cells in long-lasting Graves disease. CDR3-region Arm-PCR and iRepertoire HTBI primers produced the TCR beta libraries. TCRdb fed the multiplex PCR reads into MiXCR, producing one record per CDR3 protein. The sample holds fewer than 400,000 distinct CDR3 sequences; about 20% are singletons and the top ten take less than 25%. Germline loops: CDR1 LGHDT, CDR2 YNNKEL (reference sequence). The CDR3 loop spans 14 amino acids. V gave up 1 base and J gave up 10 bases; unmatched junction bases: 8.

The sequenced sample was peripheral blood mononuclear cells (PBMCs), obtained when the disease was refractory, from a patient treated with antithyroid drugs. The V and J genes are TRBV3-1 and TRBJ2-7; 9 nucleotides match TRBD2. The sequence was collected from a female donor with Graves disease. CDR3 sequence reads: CASSQGLAGFEQYF. CDR3 DNA sequence: TGTGCCAGCAGCCAAGGCCTAGCGGGATTTGAACAGTACTTC.